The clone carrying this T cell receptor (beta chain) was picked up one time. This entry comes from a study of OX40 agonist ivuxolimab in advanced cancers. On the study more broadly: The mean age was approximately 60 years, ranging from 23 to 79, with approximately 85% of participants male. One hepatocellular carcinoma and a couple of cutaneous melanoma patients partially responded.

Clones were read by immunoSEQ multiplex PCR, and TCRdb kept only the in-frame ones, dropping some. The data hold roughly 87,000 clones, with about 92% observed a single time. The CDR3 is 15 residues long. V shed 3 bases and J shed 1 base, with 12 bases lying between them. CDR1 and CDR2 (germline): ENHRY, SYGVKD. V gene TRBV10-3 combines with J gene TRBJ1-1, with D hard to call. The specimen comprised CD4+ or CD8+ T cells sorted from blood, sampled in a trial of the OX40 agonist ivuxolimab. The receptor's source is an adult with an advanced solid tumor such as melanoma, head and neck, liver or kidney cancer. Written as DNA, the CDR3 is TGTGCCATCAGTGACGAACTAATGGGGAACACTGAAGCTTTCTTT. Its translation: CAISDELMGNTEAFF.